This T cell receptor beta chain comes out of a study of OX40 agonist ivuxolimab in advanced cancers. Study-wide results and limits: Researchers report that CD8+ T cells had, on average, more expanded clones than CD4+. The authors also found low normalized T-cell clonal expansion in some nonresponders.

CDR3 size: 17 residues. The V gene end was trimmed by 0 bases and the J gene end by 1 base; junction bases not matched to a gene: 8. Germline lookup yields CDR1 SGHRS and CDR2 YFSETQ. As for this clone: The antigen remains undetermined.

Repertoires were generated with immunoSEQ multiplex PCR, while TCRdb's copy carries only in-frame clones and drops some. The sample holds around 94,000 clones, 91% seen once. The sample here was CD4+ or CD8+ T cells sorted from blood, taken in a trial of the OX40 agonist ivuxolimab. The TCR comes from an adult with an advanced solid tumor such as melanoma, head and neck, liver or kidney cancer. The chain employs TRBV5-1 and TRBJ2-3; 7 bases fit TRBD1. The CDR3 nucleotides are TGCGCCAGCAGCTTGGCCGAGACAGGGCTTCGCACAGATACGCAGTATTTT. Translation: CASSLAETGLRTDTQYF.